This TCR beta chain was identified during a study of Graves' ophthalmopathy and Graves' hyperthyroidism. Study information: The collection of peripheral blood took place at initial diagnosis, before any treatment. The study, taken as a whole, reports: With just under 71% sensitivity and approximately 72% specificity, the model predicted ophthalmopathy progression. Separation of ophthalmopathy from stable hyperthyroidism was achieved by a 13-signature model, at around 90% sensitivity and roughly 81% specificity.

TCR beta CDR3 amplification used RNA transcripts. The library came from an HTBI-primed first-round RT-PCR and a second-round multiplex PCR. Via MiXCR, TCRdb re-called the multiplex PCR reads, giving one row per CDR3 protein. The sample shows some 210,000 distinct CDR3 sequences, 25% to 30% of them seen only once. The CDR3 contains 12 residues. V was clipped by 6 bases and J by 5 bases, with 10 bases between them. Germline lookup yields CDR1 SGHAT and CDR2 FQDESV (reference sequence). Many counts were recorded for this clonotype. Its antigen is unknown. The sequenced sample consisted of peripheral blood. This TCR came from a man aged 50 or older with Graves' ophthalmopathy. V gene TRBV11-1 combines with J gene TRBJ1-1; D gene uncertain. The CDR3 nucleotides are TGTGCCAGCAGTCCAGAGCGGACTGAAGCTTTCTTT. It yields the protein CASSPERTEAFF.